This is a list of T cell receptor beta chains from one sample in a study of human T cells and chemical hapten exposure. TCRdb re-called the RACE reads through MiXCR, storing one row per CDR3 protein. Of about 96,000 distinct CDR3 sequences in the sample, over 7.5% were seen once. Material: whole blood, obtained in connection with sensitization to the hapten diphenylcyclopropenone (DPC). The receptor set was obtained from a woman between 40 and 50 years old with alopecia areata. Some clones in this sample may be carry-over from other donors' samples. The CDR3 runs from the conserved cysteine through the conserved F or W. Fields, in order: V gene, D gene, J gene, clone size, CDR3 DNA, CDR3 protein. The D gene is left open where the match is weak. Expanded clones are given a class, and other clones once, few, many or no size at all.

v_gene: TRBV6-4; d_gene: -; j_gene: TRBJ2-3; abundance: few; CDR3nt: TGTGCCAGCAGTCAGGCACGGAAACCGCTTCTCGATACGCAGTATTTT; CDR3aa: CASSQARKPLLDTQYF
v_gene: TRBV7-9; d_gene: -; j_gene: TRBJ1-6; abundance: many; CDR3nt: TGTGCCAGCAGCTTAACAGCCAAGGGCTCCTATAATTCACCCCTCCACTTT; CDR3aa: CASSLTAKGSYNSPLHF
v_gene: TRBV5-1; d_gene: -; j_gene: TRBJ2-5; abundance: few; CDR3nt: TGCGCCAGCATGACGGGACCCCAAGAGACCCAGTACTTC; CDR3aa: CASMTGPQETQYF
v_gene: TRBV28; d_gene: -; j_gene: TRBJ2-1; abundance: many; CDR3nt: TGTGCCAGCACAGGGAGCTCCTACAATGAGCAGTTCTTC; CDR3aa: CASTGSSYNEQFF
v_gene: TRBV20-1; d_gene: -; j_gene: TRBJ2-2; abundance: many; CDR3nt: TGCAGTGCTAGAGATTGGGGGCTCTCCACCGGGGAGCTGTTTTTT; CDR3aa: CSARDWGLSTGELFF
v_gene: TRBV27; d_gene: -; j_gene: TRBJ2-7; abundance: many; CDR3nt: TGTGCCAGCAGTTTGTTTGACAGTTCCTACGAGCAGTACTTC; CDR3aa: CASSLFDSSYEQYF
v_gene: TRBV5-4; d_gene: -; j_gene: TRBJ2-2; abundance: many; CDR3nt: TGTGCCAGCACCTGGACACTAGCAGGCACCGGGGAGCTGTTTTTT; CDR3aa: CASTWTLAGTGELFF
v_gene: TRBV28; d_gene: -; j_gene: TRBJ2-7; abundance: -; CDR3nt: TGTGCCAGCAGGGTTCACAGGGGGGGCACCTACGAGCAGTACTTC; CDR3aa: CASRVHRGGTYEQYF
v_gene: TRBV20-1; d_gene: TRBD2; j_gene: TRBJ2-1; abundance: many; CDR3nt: TGCAGTGCCCCGACTAGCGGGAGAGGTGGTAACAATGAGCAGTTCTTC; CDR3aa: CSAPTSGRGGNNEQFF
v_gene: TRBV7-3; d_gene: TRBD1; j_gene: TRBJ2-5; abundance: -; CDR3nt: TGTGCCAGCAGCTCTACGACAGGGCTCGAGGAGACCCAGTACTTC; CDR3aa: CASSSTTGLEETQYF
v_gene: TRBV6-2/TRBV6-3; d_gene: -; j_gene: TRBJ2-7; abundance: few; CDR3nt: TGTGCCAGCAGTTACTCGGGACGCTACGAGCAGTACTTC; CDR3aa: CASSYSGRYEQYF
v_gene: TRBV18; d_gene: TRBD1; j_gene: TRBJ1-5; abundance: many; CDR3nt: TGTGCCAGCTCACCCCGAAGGACAGGGGGGGATAGCAATCAGCCCCAGCATTTT; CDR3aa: CASSPRRTGGDSNQPQHF
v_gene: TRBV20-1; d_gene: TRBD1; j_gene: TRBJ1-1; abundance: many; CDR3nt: TGCAGTGCTAGCCCCAGGGGGCGCGCTGCAGGGAACACTGAAGCTTTCTTT; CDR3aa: CSASPRGRAAGNTEAFF
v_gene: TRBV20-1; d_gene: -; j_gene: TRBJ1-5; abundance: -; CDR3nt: TGCAGTGCTAGTGTGGGTATTGGCAATCAGCCCCAGCATTTT; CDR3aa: CSASVGIGNQPQHF
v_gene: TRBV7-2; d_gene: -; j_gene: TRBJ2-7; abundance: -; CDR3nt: TGTGCCAGCAGTTCGGGTGGTGTTCGGCGGGCCGGCTACGAGCAGTACTTC; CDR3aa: CASSSGGVRRAGYEQYF
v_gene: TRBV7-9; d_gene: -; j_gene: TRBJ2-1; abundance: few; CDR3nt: TGTGCCAGCACCTTCGCAATAGGGGGGTATGATGAGCAGTTCTTC; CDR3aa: CASTFAIGGYDEQFF
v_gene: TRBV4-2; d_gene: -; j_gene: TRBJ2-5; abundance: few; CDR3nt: TGTGCCAGCAGCCAAGAACCCAAGAAGACTGGAAAAGAGACCCAGTACTTC; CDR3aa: CASSQEPKKTGKETQYF
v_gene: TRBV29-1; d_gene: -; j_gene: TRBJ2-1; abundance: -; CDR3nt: TGCAGCGTTGAAGAGGGGTCATACAATGAGCAGTTCTTC; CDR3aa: CSVEEGSYNEQFF
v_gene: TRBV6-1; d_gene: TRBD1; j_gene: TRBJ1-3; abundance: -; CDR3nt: TGTGCCAGCAGCCCGGACAGGGTAACTGGAAACACCATATATTTT; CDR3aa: CASSPDRVTGNTIYF
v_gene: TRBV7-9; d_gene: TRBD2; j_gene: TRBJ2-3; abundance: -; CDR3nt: TGTGCCAGCAGACTAACCCCTGGGCTAGCGGGTTCCACAGATACGCAGTATTTT; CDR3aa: CASRLTPGLAGSTDTQYF
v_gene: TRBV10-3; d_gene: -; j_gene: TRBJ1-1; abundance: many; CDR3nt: TGTGCCATCAGTGAAAAGTCAGGGAACACTGAAGCTTTCTTT; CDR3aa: CAISEKSGNTEAFF
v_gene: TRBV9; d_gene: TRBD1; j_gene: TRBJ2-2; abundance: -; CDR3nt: TGTGCCAGCAGCGCCCACAGGGGGCGAGGCACCGGGGAGCTGTTTTTT; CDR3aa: CASSAHRGRGTGELFF
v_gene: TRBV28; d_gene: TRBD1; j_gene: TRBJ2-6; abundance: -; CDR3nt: TGTGCCAGCAGTCCGGGACGGACAGGGGGCTCGCGTGGGGCCAACGTCCTGACTTTC; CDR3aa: CASSPGRTGGSRGANVLTF
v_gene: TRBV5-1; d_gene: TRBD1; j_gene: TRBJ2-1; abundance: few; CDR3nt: TGCGCCAGCAGCTTGGCGACAGGGCAATCCTACAATGAGCAGTTCTTC; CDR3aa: CASSLATGQSYNEQFF
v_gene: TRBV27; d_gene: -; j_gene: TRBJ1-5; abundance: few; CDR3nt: TGTGCCAGCAGTTATAGGGCGGGGACTGATCAGCCCCAGCATTTT; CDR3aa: CASSYRAGTDQPQHF
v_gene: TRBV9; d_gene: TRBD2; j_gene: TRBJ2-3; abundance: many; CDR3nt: TGTGCCAGCAGCGTCCAAGCGGGACCGAGCACAGATACGCAGTATTTT; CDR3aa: CASSVQAGPSTDTQYF
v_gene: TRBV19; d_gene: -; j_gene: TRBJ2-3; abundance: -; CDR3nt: TGTGCCAGTAGTAACTTCCCGGGGGCTTGGACAGATACGCAGTATTTT; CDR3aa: CASSNFPGAWTDTQYF
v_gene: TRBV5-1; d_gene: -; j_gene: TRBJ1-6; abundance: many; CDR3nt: TGCGCCAGCAGAGCGGTAGGGGAGAGGTCACCCCTCCACTTT; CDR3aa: CASRAVGERSPLHF
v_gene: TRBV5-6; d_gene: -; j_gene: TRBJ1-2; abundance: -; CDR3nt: TGTGCCAGCAGCTTGGTGGGGGCTCAATTTAATGGCTACACCTTC; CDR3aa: CASSLVGAQFNGYTF
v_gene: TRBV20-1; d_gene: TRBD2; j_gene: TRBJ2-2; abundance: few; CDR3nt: TGCAGTGCTAGAGCTCCCAAGCGGGAGTGGAACACCGGGGAGCTGTTTTTT; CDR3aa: CSARAPKREWNTGELFF
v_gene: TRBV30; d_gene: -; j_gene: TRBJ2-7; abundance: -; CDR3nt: TGTGCCTGGAGTGTAGATACAGTCTCCTACGAGCAGTACTTC; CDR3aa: CAWSVDTVSYEQYF
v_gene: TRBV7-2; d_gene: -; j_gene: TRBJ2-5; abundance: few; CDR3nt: TGTGCCAGCAGCTTGTACGGGAACCAAGAGACCCAGTACTTC; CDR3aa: CASSLYGNQETQYF
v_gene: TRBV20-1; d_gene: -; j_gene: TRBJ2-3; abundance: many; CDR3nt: TGCAGTGCTAGTAGATTGTCTACACCAACAGATACGCAGTATTTT; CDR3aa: CSASRLSTPTDTQYF
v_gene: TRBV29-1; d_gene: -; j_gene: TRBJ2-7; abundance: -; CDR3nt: TGCAGCGCCGCGGACAACTCCTACGAGCAGTACTTC; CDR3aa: CSAADNSYEQYF
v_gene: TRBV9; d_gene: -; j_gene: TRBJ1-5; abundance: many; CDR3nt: TGTGCCAGCAGCGTAGACGGGGCAGTCTATCAGCCCCAGCATTTT; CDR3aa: CASSVDGAVYQPQHF
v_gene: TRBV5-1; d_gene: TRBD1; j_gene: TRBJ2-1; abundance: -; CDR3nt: TGCGCCAGCAGCTTGTGGGACAGGGGATACAATGAGCAGTTCTTC; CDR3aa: CASSLWDRGYNEQFF
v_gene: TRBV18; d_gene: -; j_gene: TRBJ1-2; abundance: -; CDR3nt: TGTGCCAGCTCACTGCAAGGAGCTAACTATGGCTACACCTTC; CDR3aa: CASSLQGANYGYTF
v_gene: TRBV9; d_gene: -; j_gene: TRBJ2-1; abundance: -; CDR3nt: TGTGCCAGCAGCGTAGGGCGGCTGTCCTACAATGAGCAGTTCTTC; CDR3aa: CASSVGRLSYNEQFF
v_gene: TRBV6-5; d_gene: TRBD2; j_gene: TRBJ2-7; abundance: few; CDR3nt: TGTGCCAGCAGGAAGCGGGAGAGAGACGAGCAGTACTTC; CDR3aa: CASRKRERDEQYF
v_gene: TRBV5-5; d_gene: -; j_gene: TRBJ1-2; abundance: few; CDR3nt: TGTGCCAGCAGCCTCCTGATGGATGGCTACACCTTC; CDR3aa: CASSLLMDGYTF
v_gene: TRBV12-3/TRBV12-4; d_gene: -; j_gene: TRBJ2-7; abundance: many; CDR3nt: TGTGCCAGCATGAAAGGACGAAGCTCCTACGAGCAGTACTTC; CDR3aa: CASMKGRSSYEQYF
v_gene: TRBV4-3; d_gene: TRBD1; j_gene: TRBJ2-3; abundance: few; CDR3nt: TGCGCCAGCAGCCAAGAAGGACAGGGGGCAGATACGCAGTATTTT; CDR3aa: CASSQEGQGADTQYF
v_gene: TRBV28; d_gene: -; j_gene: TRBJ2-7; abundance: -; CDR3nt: TGTGCCAGCAGTCCCGACGGAAGCTCCTACGAGCAGTACTTC; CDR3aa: CASSPDGSSYEQYF
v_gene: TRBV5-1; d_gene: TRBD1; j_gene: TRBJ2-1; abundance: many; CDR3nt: TGCGCCAGCAGCTTGGCCCCGACAGGGGTTACGCTCGGTGAGCAGTTCTTC; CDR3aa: CASSLAPTGVTLGEQFF
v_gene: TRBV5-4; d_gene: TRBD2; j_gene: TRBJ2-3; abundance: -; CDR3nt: TGTGCCAGCAGCGGCCTGACTAGCGGGAGTATAGATACGCAGTATTTT; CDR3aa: CASSGLTSGSIDTQYF
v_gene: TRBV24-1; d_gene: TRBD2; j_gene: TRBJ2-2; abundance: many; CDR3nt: TGTGCCACCAGTGACCCGGGACTAGCCGGGGAGCTGTTTTTT; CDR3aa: CATSDPGLAGELFF
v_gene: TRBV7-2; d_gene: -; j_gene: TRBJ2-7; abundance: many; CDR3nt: TGTGCCAGCAGCCCGGACCTTTACGAGCAGTACTTC; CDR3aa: CASSPDLYEQYF
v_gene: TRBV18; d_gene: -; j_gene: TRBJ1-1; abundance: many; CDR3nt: TGTGCCAGCTCACCACCGTCCATGAACACTGAAGCTTTCTTT; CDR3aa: CASSPPSMNTEAFF
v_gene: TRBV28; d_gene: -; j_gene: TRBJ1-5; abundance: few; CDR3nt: TGTGCCATCGAACAGGGTAATCAGCCCCAGCATTTT; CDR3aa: CAIEQGNQPQHF
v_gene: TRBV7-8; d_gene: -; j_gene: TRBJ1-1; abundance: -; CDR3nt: TGTGCCAGCAGCTTAAGCGGACAGAGTAACACTGAAGCTTTCTTT; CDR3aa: CASSLSGQSNTEAFF
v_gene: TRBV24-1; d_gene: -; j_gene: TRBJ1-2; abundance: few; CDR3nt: TGTGCCACCAGAGGGGGGGCTGGTGGCTACACCTTC; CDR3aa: CATRGGAGGYTF
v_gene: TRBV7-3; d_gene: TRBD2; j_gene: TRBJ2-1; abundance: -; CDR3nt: TGTGCCAGCAGCTTAAGGCTAGCGGGATCGACAGATGAGCAGTTCTTC; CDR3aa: CASSLRLAGSTDEQFF